This T cell receptor beta chain comes out of a study of neurological immune-mediated disorders. Study findings and constraints: Private repertoires in all groups were suggested by the finding that expanded clones across subjects shared no CDR3 amino acid sequences. It was the repertoires of 18 of 34 multiple sclerosis patients that phylogenetic grouping placed in one related-CDR3 cluster, which is a possible signature.

TCRdb passed the 5' RACE reads through MiXCR, listing each CDR3 protein once. In the table there are approximately 74,000 distinct CDR3 sequences, 5.2% of which are singletons. A note on this clonotype: Its antigen is not identified.

The sequencing input was PBMCs. This sequence originates from a man younger than 35 with multiple sclerosis.

DNA of the CDR3: TGCAGCGTTGTGGCTAGAGGGAGTTACGAGCAGTACTTC. This encodes CSVVARGSYEQYF. This rearrangement joins TRBV29-1 to TRBJ2-7, with a tentative D call TRBD2 (5 bases). Germline CDR1 reads SQVTM; CDR2 reads ANQGSEA. The CDR3 contains 13 residues. Trimming pared 4 bases from V and 4 bases from J, leaving 14 bases between.